Listed below are T cell receptor beta chains from one sample, sequenced in a study of T-cell reconstitution after alpha-beta-depleted transplantation in children. TCRdb re-derived calls from the PCR reads in MiXCR, one entry per CDR3 protein. Of about 260,000 distinct CDR3 sequences in the sample, more than 9% were seen once. The sequenced sample was peripheral blood, obtained 180 days after TCRalphabeta/CD19-depleted stem cell transplant. Every receptor here comes from a male patient aged 2 to 9 who had a stem cell transplant for chronic granulomatous disease, so the T cells may come from the graft donor. Each CDR3 is given with its conserved first and last residue. The D gene is left open where the match is weak. Not every row has a clone size; where given, it reads once, few, many or a size class.

V	size	J	D	DNA	CDR3
TRBV28	NA	TRBJ1-6	NA	TGTGCCGGAAACAGGGATAATTCACCCCTCCACTTT	CAGNRDNSPLHF
TRBV5-1	many	TRBJ2-5	NA	TGCGCCAGCAGCCGGGTTTTGGGGCAAGAGACCCAGTACTTC	CASSRVLGQETQYF
TRBV20-1	many	TRBJ2-3	NA	TGCAGTGCTGGGCGGACTGGGAGCGCCCCCAGGGCAGATACGCAGTATTTT	CSAGRTGSAPRADTQYF
TRBV4-2	few	TRBJ2-4	NA	TGTGCCAGCAGCCAACCGGGCCAGGTTAAAAACATTCAGTACTTC	CASSQPGQVKNIQYF
TRBV5-1	many	TRBJ2-2	NA	TGCGCCAGCAGCCTGGATCCAGGTCTCTCCGGGGAGCTGTTTTTT	CASSLDPGLSGELFF
TRBV6-5	many	TRBJ2-7	TRBD1	TGTGCCAGCAGTTACTCGGACAGGTTGAGCGCCTACGAGCAGTACTTC	CASSYSDRLSAYEQYF
TRBV6-5	many	TRBJ2-7	TRBD1	TGTGCCAGCAGGAGGGACAGGGCCTACGAGCAGTACTTC	CASRRDRAYEQYF
TRBV18	many	TRBJ1-1	NA	TGTGCCAGCTCACCGCTAGAGGCTATGAACACTGAAGCTTTCTTT	CASSPLEAMNTEAFF
TRBV2	NA	TRBJ1-4	NA	TGTGCCAGCAGTGAACGGGCCAGTCCTGCAGGAAAACTGTTTTTT	CASSERASPAGKLFF
TRBV18	many	TRBJ2-3	NA	TGTGCCAGCTCACCACGCCTAGCAGAAGATACGCAGTATTTT	CASSPRLAEDTQYF
TRBV20-1	many	TRBJ1-2	TRBD1	TGCAGTGCTTCACAGGACAGGGCAAACTTATATGGCTACACCTTC	CSASQDRANLYGYTF
TRBV7-9	many	TRBJ2-1	TRBD2	TGTGCCAGCAGCTCTAGCGGGATATTTCATGAGCAGTTCTTC	CASSSSGIFHEQFF
TRBV13	many	TRBJ2-7	NA	TGTGCCAGCAGCACCCGGGACGGGACCTACGAGCAGTACTTC	CASSTRDGTYEQYF
TRBV7-3	many	TRBJ2-1	NA	TGTGCCAGCAGCTTAGACCACTCCTACAATGAGCAGTTCTTC	CASSLDHSYNEQFF
TRBV15	many	TRBJ2-5	NA	TGTGCCACCAGCAGAGCCCTCGCGGGTCAAGAGACCCAGTACTTC	CATSRALAGQETQYF
TRBV7-9	many	TRBJ2-1	TRBD1	TGTGCCAGCAGACCTACAGGGGGCAATGAGCAGTTCTTC	CASRPTGGNEQFF
TRBV7-8	NA	TRBJ2-7	TRBD2	TGTGCCAGCAGCTCGTCCGGGACTAGCGGGAGAAACGAGCAGTACTTC	CASSSSGTSGRNEQYF
TRBV6-2/TRBV6-3	many	TRBJ2-3	TRBD2	TGTGCCAGCAGGGGGGGGACTGCGCAGTATTTT	CASRGGTAQYF
TRBV28	many	TRBJ2-1	TRBD1	TGTGCCAGCAGTTTATCCGGGACAGGGCCCAATGAGCAGTTCTTC	CASSLSGTGPNEQFF
TRBV20-1	many	TRBJ1-5	NA	TGCAGTGCTGGGGGGGCAGGCAATCAGCCCCAGCATTTT	CSAGGAGNQPQHF
TRBV7-6	NA	TRBJ2-3	TRBD1	TGTGCCAGCAGCTTAAGAGGGCGACAGGGTGCAGATACGCAGTATTTT	CASSLRGRQGADTQYF
TRBV20-1	many	TRBJ2-7	NA	TGCAGTGCTACTATTTTAGGGTTAGGCTACGAGCAGTACTTC	CSATILGLGYEQYF
TRBV20-1	many	TRBJ2-5	NA	TGCAGTGCTAGGGGGGGGGCCCTTGGAAAAGAGACCCAGTACTTC	CSARGGALGKETQYF
TRBV7-2	many	TRBJ2-3	NA	TGTGCCAGCAGCTTAGAAAATACGCAGTATTTT	CASSLENTQYF